Shown below are 11 T cell receptor beta chains from a single sample sequenced in a study of T-cell reconstitution after alpha-beta-depleted transplantation in children. A library of TCRbeta sequences, prepared with unique molecular identifiers, was generated. TCRdb re-analysed the PCR reads in MiXCR, keeping a single row per CDR3 protein. Of hundreds of thousands of distinct CDR3 sequences in the sample, around 16% were seen once. The sample in question was PBMCs, mostly from graft donor cells, obtained 360 days after TCRalphabeta/CD19-depleted stem cell transplant. The receptors here all came from a boy in the first two years of life who had a stem cell transplant for Wiskott-Aldrich syndrome, so the T cells may come from the graft donor.

This clonotype was picked up many times. V gene TRBV5-1 combines with J gene TRBJ2-1; D is undetermined. CDR1 and CDR2 from the germline V gene are SGHRS and YFSETQ. V lost 4 bases to trimming and J lost 6 bases, with 11 bases between them. The CDR3 sequence is 13 residues long. This chain's CDR3 is CASSPPAPNEQFF. The CDR3 DNA follows: TGCGCCAGCAGCCCCCCTGCCCCCAATGAGCAGTTCTTC. Using reference TRBV5-1 and TRBJ2-1 for the parts outside the CDR3, the full variable domain is KAGVTQTPRYLIKTRGQQVTLSCSPISGHRSVSWYQQTPGQGLQFLFEYFSETQRNKGNFPGRFSGRQFSNSRSEMNVSTLELGDSALYLCASSPPAPNEQFFGPGTRLTVL.

The rearrangement joins TRBV4-3 to TRBJ2-3, with D possibly matching TRBD1 (6 bases). The ends were cut back, 0 bases at V and 5 bases at J, with 15 bases in the middle. CDR3 size: 16 residues. Germline CDR1 LGHNA, CDR2 YSLEER. The CDR3 sequence is CASSQEWGLLGDTQYF. DNA of the CDR3: TGCGCCAGCAGCCAAGAATGGGGGCTCCTTGGAGATACGCAGTATTTT.

This clonotype has just a few counts. This chain joins TRBV5-5 and TRBJ2-3, with D tentatively TRBD1 or TRBD2 (5 bases each). The CDR3 loop spans 15 amino acids. Trimming took off 2 bases at V and 2 bases at J, with 12 bases between the two ends. Per the germline V gene, CDR1 is SGHKS and CDR2 is YYEKEE (reference sequence). The CDR3 sequence: CASSLTGRITDTQYF. The DNA for the CDR3 is TGTGCCAGCAGCTTAACGGGACGGATCACAGATACGCAGTATTTT.

This clonotype has only a few counts. The chain joins TRBV15 to TRBJ2-7; D unclear. V lost 8 bases, J lost 1 base, and 12 bases lay in between. CDR1 LNHNV and CDR2 YYDKDF come from the germline V gene (reference sequence). This CDR3 is built from 13 residues. In nucleotides, the CDR3 is TGTGCCACCGCCCCGGAGTGGTCCTACGAGCAGTACTTC. Translated, it gives CATAPEWSYEQYF.

This clonotype turned up a few times. CDR3 DNA sequence: TGTGCCAGCAGTTTAGGTTCCTATTCCGTACGCAATGAGCAGTTCTTC. As protein: CASSLGSYSVRNEQFF. V and J are TRBV12-3 or TRBV12-4 and TRBJ2-1; D gene ambiguous. V was cut by 1 base and J by 6 bases, with 16 bases left in between. This CDR3 region has 16 residues.

The gene calls are TRBV10-2 and TRBJ2-3, with TRBD2 matching 8 bases. The junction had 11 bases not matched to a gene; V was cut back by 6 bases and J by 6 bases. This CDR3 is built from 15 residues. Germline V CDR1 and CDR2: WSHSY, SAAADI. This CDR3 reads CASSDRGGRRDTQYF. CDR3 coding DNA: TGCGCCAGCAGCGATCGGGGGGGGAGGCGGGATACGCAGTATTTT.

This clonotype showed up many times. V is TRBV5-1 and J is TRBJ2-5; weak D call: TRBD1 (6 bases). The CDR3 is made up of 13 amino acids. V gave up 4 bases and J gave up 1 base, with 8 bases separating them. Germline V gene lookup returns CDR1 SGHRS and CDR2 YFSETQ. The CDR3 is CASSQGGQETQYF. The CDR3, as DNA: TGCGCCAGCAGCCAAGGGGGCCAAGAGACCCAGTACTTC. The full variable domain, in which reference TRBV5-1 and TRBJ2-5 provide the parts outside the CDR3, is KAGVTQTPRYLIKTRGQQVTLSCSPISGHRSVSWYQQTPGQGLQFLFEYFSETQRNKGNFPGRFSGRQFSNSRSEMNVSTLELGDSALYLCASSQGGQETQYFGPGTRLLVL.

This chain uses TRBV24-1 with TRBJ2-1; tentatively, D is TRBD1 (6 bases). The CDR3 is 16 amino acids. Trimming removed 2 bases at V and 4 bases at J, with 14 bases between. Germline-derived CDR1 and CDR2 are KGHDR and SFDVKD. The CDR3 DNA reads TGTGCCACCAGTGATTACGCAGGGGTACCTTACAATGAGCAGTTCTTC. Encoded protein: CATSDYAGVPYNEQFF.

This rearrangement joins TRBV30 to TRBJ2-4; unclear D gene. Germline V gene sequence: CDR1 GTSNPN, CDR2 SVGIG (reference sequence). The CDR3 contains 13 residues. Trimming pared 0 bases from V and 4 bases from J, leaving 7 bases between. Written as DNA, the CDR3 is TGTGCCTGGAGTGTGAGTTGGAAAAACATTCAGTACTTC. Its protein is CAWSVSWKNIQYF.

This clonotype was counted a few times. The chain joins TRBV4-1 to TRBJ2-1, with a weak D call TRBD1 (5 bases). The CDR3 spans 15 residues. The germline V and J ends were trimmed by 0 bases and 4 bases, with 10 bases remaining between them. Germline V gene sequence: CDR1 MGHRA, CDR2 YSYEKL. The CDR3 coding sequence is TGCGCCAGCAGCCAAGATGACAGAAAGTACAATGAGCAGTTCTTC. It specifies CASSQDDRKYNEQFF.

This clonotype turned up a few times. The chain joins TRBV20-1 to TRBJ2-3, with 13 positions matching TRBD2. CDR3 length: 16 residues. Unmatched junction bases numbered 2, after V lost 1 base and J lost 1 base. CDR1 is DFQATT and CDR2 is SNEGSKA in the germline V gene (reference sequence). As DNA, the CDR3 is TGCAGTGCTAGAGCAGGGACTAGCGGGGGCACAGATACGCAGTATTTT. Amino acids: CSARAGTSGGTDTQYF.